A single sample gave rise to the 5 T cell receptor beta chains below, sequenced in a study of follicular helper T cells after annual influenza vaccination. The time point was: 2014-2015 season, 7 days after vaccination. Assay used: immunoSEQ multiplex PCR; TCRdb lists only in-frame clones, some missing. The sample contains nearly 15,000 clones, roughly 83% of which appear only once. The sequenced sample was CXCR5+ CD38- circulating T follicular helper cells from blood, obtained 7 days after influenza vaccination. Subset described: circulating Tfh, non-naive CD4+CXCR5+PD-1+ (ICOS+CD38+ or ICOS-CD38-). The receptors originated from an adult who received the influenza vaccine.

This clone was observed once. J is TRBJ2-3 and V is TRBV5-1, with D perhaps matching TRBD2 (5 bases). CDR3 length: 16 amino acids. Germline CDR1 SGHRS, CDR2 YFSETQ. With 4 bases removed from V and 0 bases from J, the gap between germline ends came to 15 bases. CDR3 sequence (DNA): TGCGCCAGCAGCACCTTAGCGAAGACTAGCACAGATACGCAGTATTTT. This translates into CASSTLAKTSTDTQYF. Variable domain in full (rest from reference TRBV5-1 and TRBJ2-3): KAGVTQTPRYLIKTRGQQVTLSCSPISGHRSVSWYQQTPGQGLQFLFEYFSETQRNKGNFPGRFSGRQFSNSRSEMNVSTLELGDSALYLCASSTLAKTSTDTQYFGPGTRLTVL.

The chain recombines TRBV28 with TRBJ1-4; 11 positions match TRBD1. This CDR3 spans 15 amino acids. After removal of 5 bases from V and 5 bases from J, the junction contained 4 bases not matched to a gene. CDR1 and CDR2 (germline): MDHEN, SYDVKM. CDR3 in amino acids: CASSGWDRGNEKLFF. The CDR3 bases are TGTGCCAGCAGTGGCTGGGACAGGGGGAATGAAAAACTGTTTTTT.

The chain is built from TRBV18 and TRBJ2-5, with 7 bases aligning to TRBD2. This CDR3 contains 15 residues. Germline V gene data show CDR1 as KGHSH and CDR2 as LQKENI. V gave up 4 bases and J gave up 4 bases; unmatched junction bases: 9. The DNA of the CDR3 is TGTGCCAGCTCACTAGCGGGCCCCCCGGGAGAGACCCAGTACTTC. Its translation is CASSLAGPPGETQYF.

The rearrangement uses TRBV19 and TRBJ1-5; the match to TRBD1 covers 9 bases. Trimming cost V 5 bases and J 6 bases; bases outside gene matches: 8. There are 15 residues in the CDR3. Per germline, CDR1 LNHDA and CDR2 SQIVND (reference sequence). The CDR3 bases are TGTGCCAGTAGTCGGACAGGGGCCGCGGGTCAGCCCCAGCATTTT. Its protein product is CASSRTGAAGQPQHF. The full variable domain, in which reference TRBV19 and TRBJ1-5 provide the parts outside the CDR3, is DGGITQSPKYLFRKEGQNVTLSCEQNLNHDAMYWYRQDPGQGLRLIYYSQIVNDFQKGDIAEGYSVSREKKESFPLTVTSAQKNPTAFYLCASSRTGAAGQPQHFGDGTRLSIL.

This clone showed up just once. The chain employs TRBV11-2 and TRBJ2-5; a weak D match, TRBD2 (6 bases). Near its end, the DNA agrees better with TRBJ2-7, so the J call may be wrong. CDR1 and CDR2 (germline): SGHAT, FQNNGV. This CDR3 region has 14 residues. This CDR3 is CASSSLAGSYEQYF. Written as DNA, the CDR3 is TGTGCCAGCAGCTCCCTCGCGGGGAGTTACGAGCAGTACTTC.